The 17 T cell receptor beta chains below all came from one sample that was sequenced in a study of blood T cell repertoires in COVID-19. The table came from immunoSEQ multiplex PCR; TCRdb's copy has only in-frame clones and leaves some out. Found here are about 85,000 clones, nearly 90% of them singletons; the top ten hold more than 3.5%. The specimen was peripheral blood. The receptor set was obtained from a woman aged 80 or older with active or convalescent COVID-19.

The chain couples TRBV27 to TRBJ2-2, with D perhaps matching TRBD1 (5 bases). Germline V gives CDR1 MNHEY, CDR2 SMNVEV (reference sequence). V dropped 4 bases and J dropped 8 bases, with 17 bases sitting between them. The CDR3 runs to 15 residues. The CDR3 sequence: CASSSGPARSGELFF. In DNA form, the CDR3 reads TGTGCCAGCAGTTCAGGGCCGGCTAGGTCGGGGGAGCTGTTTTTT.

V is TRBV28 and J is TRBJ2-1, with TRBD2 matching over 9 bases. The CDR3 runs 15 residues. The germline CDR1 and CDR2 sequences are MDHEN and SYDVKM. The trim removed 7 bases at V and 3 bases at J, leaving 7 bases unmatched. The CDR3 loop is CASKAGGPSYNEQFF. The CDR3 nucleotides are TGTGCCAGCAAAGCGGGAGGCCCAAGCTACAATGAGCAGTTCTTC.

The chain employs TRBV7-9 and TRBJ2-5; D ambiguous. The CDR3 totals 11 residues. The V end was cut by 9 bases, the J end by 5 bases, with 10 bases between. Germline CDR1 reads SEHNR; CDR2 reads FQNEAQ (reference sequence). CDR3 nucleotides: TGTGCCAGTGCAGAGGAGGAGACCCAGTACTTC. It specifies CASAEEETQYF.

The DNA of the CDR3 is TGTGCCAGCAGCGAGACTAGCGGGAGGTCGGACGAGCAGTACTTC. Encoded protein: CASSETSGRSDEQYF. The V call is TRBV9, the J call TRBJ2-7; TRBD2 aligns across 13 bases. The CDR3 totals 15 residues. Per germline, CDR1 SGDLS and CDR2 YYNGEE. V lost 3 bases, J lost 5 bases, and 5 bases stayed unmatched.

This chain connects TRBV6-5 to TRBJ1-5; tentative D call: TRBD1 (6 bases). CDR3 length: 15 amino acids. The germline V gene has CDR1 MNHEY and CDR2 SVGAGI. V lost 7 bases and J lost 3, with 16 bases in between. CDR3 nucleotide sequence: TGTGCCAGCACTCAAGGGGGGGTTACCAATCAGCCCCAGCATTTT. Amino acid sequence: CASTQGGVTNQPQHF.

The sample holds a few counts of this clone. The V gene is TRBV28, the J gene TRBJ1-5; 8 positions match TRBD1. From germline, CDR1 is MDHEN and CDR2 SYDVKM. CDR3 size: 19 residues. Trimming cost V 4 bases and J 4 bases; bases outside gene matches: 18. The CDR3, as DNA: TGTGCCAGCAGTTCTACTTCCGGGACAGGCGGTTTCCATAATCAGCCCCAGCATTTT. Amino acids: CASSSTSGTGGFHNQPQHF.

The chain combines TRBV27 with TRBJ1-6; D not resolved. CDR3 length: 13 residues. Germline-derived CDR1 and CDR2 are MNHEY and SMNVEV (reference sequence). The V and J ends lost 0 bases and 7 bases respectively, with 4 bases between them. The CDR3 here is CASSLSQNSPLHF. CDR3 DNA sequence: TGTGCCAGCAGTTTATCGCAGAATTCACCCCTCCACTTT.

This CDR3 reads CASTVQGNSGNTIYF. The CDR3 DNA sequence: TGTGCCTCGACGGTACAGGGTAACTCTGGAAACACCATATATTTT. The chain joins TRBV30 to TRBJ1-3, with D perhaps TRBD1 (6 bases). V was cut by 7 bases and J by 0 bases, with 16 bases left in between. Per the germline V gene, CDR1 is GTSNPN and CDR2 is SVGIG (reference sequence). The length of the CDR3 is 15 residues.

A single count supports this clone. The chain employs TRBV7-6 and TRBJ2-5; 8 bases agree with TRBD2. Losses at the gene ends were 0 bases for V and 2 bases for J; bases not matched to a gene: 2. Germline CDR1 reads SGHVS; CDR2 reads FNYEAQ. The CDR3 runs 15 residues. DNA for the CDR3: TGTGCCAGCAGCTTAGCACGCGGGAGGCAAGAGACCCAGTACTTC. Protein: CASSLARGRQETQYF.

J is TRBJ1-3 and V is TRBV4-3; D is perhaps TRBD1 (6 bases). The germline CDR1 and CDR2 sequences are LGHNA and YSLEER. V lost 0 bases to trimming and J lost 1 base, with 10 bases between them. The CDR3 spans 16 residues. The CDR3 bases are TGCGCCAGCAGCCAAGAGGGGGCGTTGTCTGGAAACACCATATATTTT. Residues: CASSQEGALSGNTIYF.

CDR3 bases: TGTGCCAGCAGTCCAGGGGGCGCGGGACAGCCCCAGCATTTT. Translated: CASSPGGAGQPQHF. V and J are TRBV28 and TRBJ1-5; 8 positions match TRBD1. The CDR3 loop spans 14 amino acids. The germline gives CDR1 MDHEN, CDR2 SYDVKM. The junction had 7 bases not matched to a gene; V was cut back by 5 bases and J by 7 bases.

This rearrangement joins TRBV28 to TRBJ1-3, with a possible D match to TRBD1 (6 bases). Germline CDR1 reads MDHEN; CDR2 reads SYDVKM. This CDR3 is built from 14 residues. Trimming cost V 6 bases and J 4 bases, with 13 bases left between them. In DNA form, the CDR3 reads TGTGCCAGCAGGACACAGGGTCGCGGAAACACCATATATTTT. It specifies CASRTQGRGNTIYF.

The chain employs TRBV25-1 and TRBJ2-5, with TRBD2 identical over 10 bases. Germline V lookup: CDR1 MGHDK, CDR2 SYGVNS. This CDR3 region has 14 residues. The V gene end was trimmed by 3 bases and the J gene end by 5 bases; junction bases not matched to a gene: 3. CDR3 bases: TGTGCCAGCAGTGAGATGACTAGCGGGGAGACCCAGTACTTC. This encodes CASSEMTSGETQYF.

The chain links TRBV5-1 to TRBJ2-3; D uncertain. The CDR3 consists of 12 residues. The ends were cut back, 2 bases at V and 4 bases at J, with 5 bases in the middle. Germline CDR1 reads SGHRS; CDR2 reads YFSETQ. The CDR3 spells CASSFPPDTQYF. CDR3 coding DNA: TGCGCCAGCAGCTTTCCTCCAGATACGCAGTATTTT.

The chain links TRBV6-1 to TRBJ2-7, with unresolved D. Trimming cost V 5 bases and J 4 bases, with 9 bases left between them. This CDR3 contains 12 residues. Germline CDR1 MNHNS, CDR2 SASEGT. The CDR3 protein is CASSPVVYEQYF. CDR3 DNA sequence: TGTGCCAGCAGTCCGGTCGTGTACGAGCAGTACTTC.

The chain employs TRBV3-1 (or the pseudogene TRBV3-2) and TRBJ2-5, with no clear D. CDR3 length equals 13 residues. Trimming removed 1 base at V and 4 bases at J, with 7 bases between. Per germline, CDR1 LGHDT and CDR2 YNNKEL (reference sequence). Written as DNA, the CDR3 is TGTGCCAGCAGCCAAGTACTTCGAGAGACCCAGTACTTC. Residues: CASSQVLRETQYF.

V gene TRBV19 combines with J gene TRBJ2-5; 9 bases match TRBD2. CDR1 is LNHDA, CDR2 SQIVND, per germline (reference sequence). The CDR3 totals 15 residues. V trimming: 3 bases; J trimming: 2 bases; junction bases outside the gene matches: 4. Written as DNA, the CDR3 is TGTGCCAGTAGTATTTCCAGCGGGAGGCAAGAGACCCAGTACTTC. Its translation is CASSISSGRQETQYF. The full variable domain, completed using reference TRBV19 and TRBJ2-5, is DGGITQSPKYLFRKEGQNVTLSCEQNLNHDAMYWYRQDPGQGLRLIYYSQIVNDFQKGDIAEGYSVSREKKESFPLTVTSAQKNPTAFYLCASSISSGRQETQYFGPGTRLLVL.